This entry describes one T cell receptor (beta chain). The sample is drawn from a study of blood T cell repertoires in COVID-19. Study-level information: Donors in the United States, Italy and Spain gave samples during acute or convalescent COVID-19. From T cells, B-cell-depleted T cells, or PBMCs came the material, which was cDNA or gDNA.

Authors' data handling: Reference gene primer amplification in the assay estimated nucleated cell counts. Generated by immunoSEQ multiplex PCR, the TCRdb table keeps only in-frame clones and is missing some. V, J and clone size are taken as reported in that table, and D and trimming were inferred from the DNA itself. The data contain about 80,000 clones, around three quarters of them singletons. The V end lost 0 bases, the J end lost 2 bases, and 12 bases lay between the germline ends. Germline V gene data show CDR1 as SGHRS and CDR2 as YFSETQ. The CDR3 loop spans 15 amino acids. Sample: peripheral blood. The TCR was taken from a man aged 45-60 years with active or convalescent COVID-19. The chain uses TRBV5-1 and TRBJ2-7; D uncertain. This CDR3 is CASSLAASSPYEQYF. In DNA form, the CDR3 reads TGCGCCAGCAGCTTGGCCGCTAGTTCTCCCTACGAGCAGTACTTC.